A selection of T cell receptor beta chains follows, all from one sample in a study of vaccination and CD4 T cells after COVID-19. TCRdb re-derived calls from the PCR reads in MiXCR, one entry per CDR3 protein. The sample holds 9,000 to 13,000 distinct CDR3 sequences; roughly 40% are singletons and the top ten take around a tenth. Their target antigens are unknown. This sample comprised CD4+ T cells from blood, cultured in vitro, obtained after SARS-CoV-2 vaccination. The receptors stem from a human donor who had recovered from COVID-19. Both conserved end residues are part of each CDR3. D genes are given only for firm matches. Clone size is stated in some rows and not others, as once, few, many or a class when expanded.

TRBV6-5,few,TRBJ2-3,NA,CASSWGDTQYF,TGTGCCAGCAGTTGGGGGGATACGCAGTATTTT
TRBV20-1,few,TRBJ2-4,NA,CSAGTRLIKNIQYF,TGCAGTGCGGGGACCCGGCTGATCAAAAACATTCAGTACTTC
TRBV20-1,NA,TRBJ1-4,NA,CSARTPQRLPVEKLFF,TGCAGTGCTAGAACCCCCCAACGTTTACCGGTGGAAAAACTGTTTTTT
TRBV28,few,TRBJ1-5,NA,CASSIRAPQPQHF,TGTGCCAGCAGTATAAGGGCTCCTCAGCCCCAGCATTTT
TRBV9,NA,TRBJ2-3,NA,CASSPNTDTQYF,TGTGCCAGCAGCCCCAACACAGATACGCAGTATTTT
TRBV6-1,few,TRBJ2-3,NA,CASSPRGLTSTDTQYF,TGTGCCAGCAGCCCCCGGGGGCTGACTAGCACAGATACGCAGTATTTT
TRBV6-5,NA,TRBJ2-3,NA,CASSYSRIRGMADTQYF,TGTGCCAGCAGTTACTCGAGGATTCGGGGGATGGCAGATACGCAGTATTTT
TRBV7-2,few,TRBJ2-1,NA,CASSLVGGFYNEQFF,TGTGCCAGCAGCTTAGTTGGGGGATTCTACAATGAGCAGTTCTTC
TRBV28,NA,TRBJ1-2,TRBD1,CASSLRGPANYGYTF,TGTGCCAGCAGTTTGAGGGGGCCAGCTAACTATGGCTACACCTTC
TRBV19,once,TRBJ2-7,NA,CASSPRGGPGVQYF,TGTGCCAGTAGCCCTAGGGGGGGACCCGGCGTGCAGTACTTC
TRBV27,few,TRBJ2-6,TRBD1,CASSLRGPGANVLTF,TGTGCCAGCAGTCTTAGGGGGCCTGGGGCCAACGTCCTGACTTTC
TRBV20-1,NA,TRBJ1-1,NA,CSAVVGGWNTEAFF,TGCAGTGCTGTAGTCGGGGGTTGGAACACTGAAGCTTTCTTT
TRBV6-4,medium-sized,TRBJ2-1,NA,CASSDSRLSEQFF,TGTGCCAGCAGTGACAGTAGACTCAGTGAGCAGTTCTTC
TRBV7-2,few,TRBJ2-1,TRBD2,CASSLGGSGNSEQFF,TGTGCCAGCAGCTTAGGCGGTAGCGGGAATAGTGAGCAGTTCTTC
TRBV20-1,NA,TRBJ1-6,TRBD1,CSAPDRGLNSPLHF,TGCAGTGCCCCCGACAGGGGGCTTAATTCACCCCTCCACTTT
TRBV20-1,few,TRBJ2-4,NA,CSADKIAKNIQYF,TGCAGTGCAGATAAGATAGCCAAAAACATTCAGTACTTC
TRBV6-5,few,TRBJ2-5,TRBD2,CASSFWSSGRGKTQYF,TGTGCCAGCAGTTTTTGGTCTAGCGGGAGAGGCAAGACCCAGTACTTC